This T cell receptor (beta chain) was recovered during a study of breast tumors, draining lymph nodes, adjacent tissues (TCRdb year 2016). Turning to the overall study: The study compared TCR beta repertoires across tumor, adjacent nontumor tissue and axillary lymph nodes from breast cancer patients. In human breast cancer, the study set out to assess how tumor, surrounding tissue and draining lymph node repertoires relate to one another and whether T cells might be exchanged between them.

TCRdb lists the instrument as Illumina HiSeq 2000. Multiplex PCR amplification was used to generate the TCR beta chain libraries. High-throughput sequencing was used to analyze the amplified TCR beta chain products. TCRdb redid the processing of the public reads, applying fastp at Q25 and MiXCR, and retained in-frame beta chains. Rows with one shared CDR3 protein collapse into an entry with the most common genes and DNA. This sample has 120,000 to 150,000 distinct CDR3 sequences in its table, and around a third of those were observed once. The ten top clones hold roughly 2.3% of the sample. Overall study outcomes, separate from this receptor: Rather than being directly demonstrated, the conclusion that tumor T cells originate in lymph nodes was presented as consistent with a hypothesis. In luminal-like breast cancer, tumor and nontumor tissue repertoires resembled each other significantly more than in basal-like breast cancer. The data were considered consistent with most tumor T cells being derived from the lymph node and subsequently expanding within tumor tissue. Tumor T-cell repertoires showed less diversity than lymph node repertoires and more diversity than nontumor tissue repertoires, and tumor T-cell repertoires showed preferential V and J gene usage.

Lymph node samples came from the axillary draining lymph nodes of breast cancer patients. This clonotype appeared many times. Its recognized antigen is unknown. One base away there is no much larger clone; base qualities are not given. The germline V gene (reference sequence) yields DFQATT for CDR1 and SNEGSKA for CDR2. The trim is 5 bases for V and 5 bases for J, with a gap of 12 bases between the germline ends. Spanning cysteine to phenylalanine, the CDR3 consists of 12 amino acids. Just CDR3 DNA is preserved here, 36 bases in frame from base 1. The chain uses TRBV20-1 and TRBJ1-2; confidence is insufficient to name the D gene. Sequenced sample: axillary lymph node tissue. This sequence originates from a female donor with breast cancer. Some clones in this sample may be carry-over from other donors' samples. The CDR3 protein: CSAPRDLYGYTF. The nucleotides are TGCAGTGCTCCCCGAGACCTGTATGGCTACACCTTC.